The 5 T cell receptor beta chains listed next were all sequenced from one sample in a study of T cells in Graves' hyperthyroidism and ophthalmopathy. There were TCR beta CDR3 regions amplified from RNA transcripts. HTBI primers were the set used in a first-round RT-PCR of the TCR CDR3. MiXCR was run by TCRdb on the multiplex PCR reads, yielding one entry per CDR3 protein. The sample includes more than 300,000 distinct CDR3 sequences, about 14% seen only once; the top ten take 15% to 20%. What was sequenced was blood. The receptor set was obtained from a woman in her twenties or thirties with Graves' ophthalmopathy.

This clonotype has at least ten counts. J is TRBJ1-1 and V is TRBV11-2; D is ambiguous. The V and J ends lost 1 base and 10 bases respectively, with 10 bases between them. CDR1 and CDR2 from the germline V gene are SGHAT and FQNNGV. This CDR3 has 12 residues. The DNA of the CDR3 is TGTGCCAGCAGCTTAGTCGACATTATAGCTTTCTTT. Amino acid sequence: CASSLVDIIAFF.

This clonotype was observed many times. CDR3 nucleotides: TGTGCCAGCAGTACCACCGTGGGAATCGAGCAGTACTTC. Its translation is CASSTTVGIEQYF. The genes are TRBV27 and TRBJ2-7; D is unclear. V lost 5 bases to trimming and J lost 6 bases, with 14 bases between them. The germline gives CDR1 MNHEY, CDR2 SMNVEV (reference sequence). The CDR3 is 13 amino acids.

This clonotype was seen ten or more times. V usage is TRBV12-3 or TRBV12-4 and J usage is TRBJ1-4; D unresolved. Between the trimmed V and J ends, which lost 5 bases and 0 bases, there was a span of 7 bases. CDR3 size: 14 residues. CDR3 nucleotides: TGTGCCAGCAGTCCGACCCCAACTAATGAAAAACTGTTTTTT. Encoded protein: CASSPTPTNEKLFF.

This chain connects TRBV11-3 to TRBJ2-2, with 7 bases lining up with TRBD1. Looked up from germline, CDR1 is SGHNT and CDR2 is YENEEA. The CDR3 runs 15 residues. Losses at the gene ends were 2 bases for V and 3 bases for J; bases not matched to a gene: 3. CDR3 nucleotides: TGTGCCAGCAGCTTAAAGGGGGCGCACACCGGGGAGCTGTTTTTT. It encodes CASSLKGAHTGELFF.

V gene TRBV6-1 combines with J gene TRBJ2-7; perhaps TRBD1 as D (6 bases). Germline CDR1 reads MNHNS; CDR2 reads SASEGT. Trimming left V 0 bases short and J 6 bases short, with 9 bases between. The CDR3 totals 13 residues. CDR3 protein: CASSEAQGSEQYF. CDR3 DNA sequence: TGTGCCAGCAGTGAAGCGCAGGGGTCCGAGCAGTACTTC.